The clone carrying this T cell receptor beta chain was counted a few times. Its cognate antigen is unknown. Repertoires were generated with immunoSEQ multiplex PCR, while TCRdb's copy carries only in-frame clones and drops some. This sample has fewer than 8,500 clones, with 65% to 70% found just once. These data are taken from a study of regulatory dendritic cells for organ transplantation. Study-wide context: Day 6 dendritic cell cultures were stimulated with LPS. The study's findings and limits: Naive T cells showed high diversity, memory cells less, memory CD8+ least.

Sorted subsets were CFSE-labeled and cultured four to five days with allogeneic dendritic cells. V lost 3 bases and J 7 bases, leaving 4 bases between the germline ends. This CDR3 region has 12 residues. The germline V gene has CDR1 SGHNT and CDR2 YENEEA. Sample: memory CD4+ T cells from blood cultured with dendritic cells. The subset was: CD45RO+ memory T cells. The origin of this receptor is a human donor in good health. The chain combines TRBV11-3 with TRBJ1-6; D is uncertain. The CDR3 protein is CASSLSNSPLHF. In DNA form, the CDR3 reads TGTGCCAGCAGCTTGAGCAATTCACCCCTCCACTTT. The complete variable domain, with remaining parts taken from reference TRBV11-3 and TRBJ1-6, reads EAGVVQSPRYKIIEKKQPVAFWCNPISGHNTLYWYLQNLGQGPELLIRYENEEAVDDSQLPKDRFSAERLKGVDSTLKIQPAELGDSAVYLCASSLSNSPLHFGNGTRLTVT.